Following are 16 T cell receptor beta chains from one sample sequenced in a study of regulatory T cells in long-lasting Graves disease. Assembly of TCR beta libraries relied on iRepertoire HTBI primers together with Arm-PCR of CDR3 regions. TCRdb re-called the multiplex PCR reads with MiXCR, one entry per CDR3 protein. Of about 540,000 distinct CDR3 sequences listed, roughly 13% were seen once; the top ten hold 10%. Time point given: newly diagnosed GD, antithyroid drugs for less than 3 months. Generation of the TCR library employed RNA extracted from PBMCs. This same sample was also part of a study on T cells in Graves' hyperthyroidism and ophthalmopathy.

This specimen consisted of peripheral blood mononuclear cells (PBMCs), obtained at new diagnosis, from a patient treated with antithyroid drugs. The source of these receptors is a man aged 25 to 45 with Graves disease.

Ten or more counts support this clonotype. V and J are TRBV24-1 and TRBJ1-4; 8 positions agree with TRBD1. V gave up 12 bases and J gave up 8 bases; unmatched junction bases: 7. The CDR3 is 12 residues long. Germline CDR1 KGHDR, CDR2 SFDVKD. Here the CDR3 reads CAAQGAEEKLFF. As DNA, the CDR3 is TGTGCCGCCCAGGGGGCAGAGGAAAAACTGTTTTTT.

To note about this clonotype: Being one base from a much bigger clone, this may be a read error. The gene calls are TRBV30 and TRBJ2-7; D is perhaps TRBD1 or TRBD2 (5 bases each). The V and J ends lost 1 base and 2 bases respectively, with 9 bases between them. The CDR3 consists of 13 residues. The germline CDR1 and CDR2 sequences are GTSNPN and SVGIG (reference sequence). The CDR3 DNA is TGTGCCTGGAGTGAAGGGGACCCCTACGAGCAGTACTTC. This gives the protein CAWSEGDPYEQYF.

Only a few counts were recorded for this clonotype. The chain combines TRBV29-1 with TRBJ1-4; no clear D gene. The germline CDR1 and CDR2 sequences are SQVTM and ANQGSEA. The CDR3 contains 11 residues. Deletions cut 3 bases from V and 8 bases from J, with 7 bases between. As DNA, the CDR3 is TGCAGCGTTGAGAAGGAGGAAAAACTGTTTTTT. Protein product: CSVEKEEKLFF.

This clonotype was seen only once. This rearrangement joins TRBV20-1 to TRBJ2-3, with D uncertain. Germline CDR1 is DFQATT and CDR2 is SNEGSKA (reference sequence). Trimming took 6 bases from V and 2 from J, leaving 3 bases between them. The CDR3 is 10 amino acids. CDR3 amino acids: CSAYTDTQYF. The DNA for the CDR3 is TGCAGTGCCTACACAGATACGCAGTATTTT.

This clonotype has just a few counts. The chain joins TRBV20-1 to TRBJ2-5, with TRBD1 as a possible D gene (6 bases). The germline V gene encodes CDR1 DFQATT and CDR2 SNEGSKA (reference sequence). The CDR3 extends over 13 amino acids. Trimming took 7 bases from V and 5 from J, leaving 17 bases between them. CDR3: CSVPAQGSETQYF. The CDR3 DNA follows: TGCAGTGTTCCAGCACAGGGTAGTGAGACCCAGTACTTC.

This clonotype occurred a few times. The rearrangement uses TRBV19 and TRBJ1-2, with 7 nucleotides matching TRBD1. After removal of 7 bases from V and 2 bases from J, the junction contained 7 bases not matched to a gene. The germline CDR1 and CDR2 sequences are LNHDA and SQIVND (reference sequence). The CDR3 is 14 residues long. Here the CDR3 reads CASTPRQGNYGYTF. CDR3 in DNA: TGTGCCAGTACCCCCCGACAGGGCAACTATGGCTACACCTTC.

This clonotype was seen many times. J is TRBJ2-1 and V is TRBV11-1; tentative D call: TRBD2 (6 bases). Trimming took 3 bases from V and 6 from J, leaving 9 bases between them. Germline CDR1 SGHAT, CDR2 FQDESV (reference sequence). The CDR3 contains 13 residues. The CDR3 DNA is TGTGCCAGCAGCTTCTACGGGGGCAATGAGCAGTTCTTC. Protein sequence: CASSFYGGNEQFF.

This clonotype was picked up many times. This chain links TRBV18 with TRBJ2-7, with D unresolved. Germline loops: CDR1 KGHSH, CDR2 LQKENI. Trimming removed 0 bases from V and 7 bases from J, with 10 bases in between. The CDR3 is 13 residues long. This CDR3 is CASSPPGLGEQYF. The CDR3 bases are TGTGCCAGCTCACCACCCGGGCTGGGAGAGCAGTACTTC.

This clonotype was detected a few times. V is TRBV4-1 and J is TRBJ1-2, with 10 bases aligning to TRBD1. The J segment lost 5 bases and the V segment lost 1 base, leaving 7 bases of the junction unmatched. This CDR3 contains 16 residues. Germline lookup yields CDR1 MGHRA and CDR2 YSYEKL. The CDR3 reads CASSQVGTGERYGYTF. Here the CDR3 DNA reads TGCGCCAGCAGCCAAGTTGGGACAGGGGAGAGGTATGGCTACACCTTC.

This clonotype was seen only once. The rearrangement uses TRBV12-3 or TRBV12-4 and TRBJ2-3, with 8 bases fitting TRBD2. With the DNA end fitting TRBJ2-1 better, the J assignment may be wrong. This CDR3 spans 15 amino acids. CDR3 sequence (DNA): TGTGCCAGCAGACCTAGCCCCGGGAGGGCCGGCGAGCAGTTCTTC. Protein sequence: CASRPSPGRAGEQFF.

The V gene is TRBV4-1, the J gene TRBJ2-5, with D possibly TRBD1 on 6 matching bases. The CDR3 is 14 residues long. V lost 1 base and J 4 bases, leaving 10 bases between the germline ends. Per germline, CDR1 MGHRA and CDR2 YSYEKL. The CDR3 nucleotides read TGCGCCAGCAGCCAAGCGGACAGAACAGAGACCCAGTACTTC. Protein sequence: CASSQADRTETQYF.

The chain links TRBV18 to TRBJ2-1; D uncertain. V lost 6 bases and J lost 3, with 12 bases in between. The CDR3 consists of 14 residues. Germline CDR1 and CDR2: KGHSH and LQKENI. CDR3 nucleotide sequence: TGTGCCAGCTCCCCAAGGGCCTTCTACAATGAGCAGTTCTTC. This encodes CASSPRAFYNEQFF.

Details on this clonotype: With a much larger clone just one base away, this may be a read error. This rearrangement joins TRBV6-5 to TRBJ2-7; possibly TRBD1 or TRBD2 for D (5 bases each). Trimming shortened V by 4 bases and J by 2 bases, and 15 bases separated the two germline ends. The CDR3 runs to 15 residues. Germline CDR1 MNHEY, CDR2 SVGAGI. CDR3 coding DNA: TGTGCCAGCAGTTGCTCTGAGGGGATTGCCTACGAGCAGTACTTC. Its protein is CASSCSEGIAYEQYF.

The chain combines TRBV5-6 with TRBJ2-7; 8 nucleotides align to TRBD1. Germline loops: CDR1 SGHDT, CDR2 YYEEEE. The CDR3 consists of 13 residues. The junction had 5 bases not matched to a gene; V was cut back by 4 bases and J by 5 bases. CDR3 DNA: TGTGCCAGCAGCCGGACAGGGTTGAACGAGCAGTACTTC. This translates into CASSRTGLNEQYF.

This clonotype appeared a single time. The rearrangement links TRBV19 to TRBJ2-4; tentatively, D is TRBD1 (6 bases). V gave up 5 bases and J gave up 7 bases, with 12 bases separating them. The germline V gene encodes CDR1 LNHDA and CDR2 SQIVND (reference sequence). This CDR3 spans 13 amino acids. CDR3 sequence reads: CASSGVRGNIQYF. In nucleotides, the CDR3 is TGTGCCAGTAGTGGGGTCAGGGGCAACATTCAGTACTTC.

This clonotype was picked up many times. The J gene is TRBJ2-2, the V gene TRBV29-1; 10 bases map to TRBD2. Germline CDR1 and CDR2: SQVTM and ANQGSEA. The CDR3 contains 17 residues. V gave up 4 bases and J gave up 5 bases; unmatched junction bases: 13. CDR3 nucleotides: TGCAGCGTTGCGACACCAAGGACTAGCGGTTTTACCGGGGAGCTGTTTTTT. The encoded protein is CSVATPRTSGFTGELFF.